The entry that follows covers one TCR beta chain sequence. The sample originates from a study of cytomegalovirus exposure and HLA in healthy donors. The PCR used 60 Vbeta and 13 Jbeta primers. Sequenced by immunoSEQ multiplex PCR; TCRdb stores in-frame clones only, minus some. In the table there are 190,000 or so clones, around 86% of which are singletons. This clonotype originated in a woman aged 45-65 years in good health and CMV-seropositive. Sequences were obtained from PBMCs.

CDR3 amino acids: CASSDSGYNYGYTF. The CDR3 DNA is TGTGCCAGCAGTGACTCGGGTTATAACTATGGCTACACCTTC. The chain combines TRBV6-1 with TRBJ1-2; D is unclear. The CDR3 is 14 residues long. V was pared by 3 bases and J by 1 base, with 9 bases between. Germline V lookup: CDR1 MNHNS, CDR2 SASEGT.